This TCR beta chain emerged from a study of shared clonotypes between healthy human individuals. Study information: The study used three CD4 naive, three CD4 memory, two CD8 naive and one CD8 memory plate per donor.

Germline V gene data show CDR1 as SGHTA and CDR2 as FQGNSA. This CDR3 is 14 amino acids long. V lost 4 bases, J lost 9 bases, and 16 bases lay in between. Assay execution proceeded at the deep level. The protocol was immunoSEQ multiplex PCR, while the TCRdb copy is restricted to in-frame clones and leaves out a portion. The profile shows 2 million to 2.5 million clones, approximately 93% of them singletons. Overall study results and limits: Specimens sampled were limited to blood, with tissue repertoires likely differing. Larger estimated richness was generally recorded for naive subsets relative to memory subsets.

Remarks on this clone: Its specificity is unknown.

This TCR derives from a man aged 18 to 30 in good health. Some clones in this sample may be carry-over from other donors' samples. This sequence joins TRBV7-2 and TRBJ2-1; no clear D. Sequencing was carried out using naive CD4+ T cells from PBMCs. The subset was: CD45RA+ positively selected. The CDR3 DNA sequence: TGTGCCAGCAGCTCTCTAGGCAGGCTCAGTGAGCAGTTCTTC. This sequence encodes CASSSLGRLSEQFF.